This section outlines one T cell receptor beta chain sequence together with its context. This clone has only one observation. Its antigen is currently not known. Qualities for individual bases were not recorded, and no much larger clone is one base off. These data belong to a study of blood T cell repertoires in COVID-19 (dated by TCRdb to 2018 to 2020). Context from the whole study: Samples covering the acute and convalescent phases of COVID-19 were provided by collaborators in the United States, Italy and Spain. The prospective study material was composed of cDNA or gDNA derived from T cells, B-cell-depleted T cells, or PBMCs. The dataset comprised deeply sampled blood TCRbeta repertoires from subjects exposed to, actively infected with, or recovered from COVID-19. The repertoires were made available in a free public database intended to serve as a resource for research on the immune response to SARS-CoV-2. Samples were obtained from the ongoing ImmuneRACE study (first 160 participants) and from about 1,300 subjects provided by 6 global collaborators. Nearly every sample came with metadata listing a de-identified subject ID, COVID-19 status, age in years and sex. Where HLA class I and class II types were available, the types were taken from metadata supplied by the sample provider, not from assay-based typing.

Study-level results and caveats: How much clinical and demographic metadata was included differed by source and by participant, and the metadata was provided uncurated.

TCRbeta CDR3 regions were amplified from genomic DNA using the immunoSEQ Assay, a bias-controlled multiplex PCR. In the source study's methods: Within the assay, amplification of reference gene primers was used to estimate how many nucleated cells each sample contained. Sequence reads were collapsed and filtered to measure the absolute abundance of every unique TCRbeta CDR3 rearrangement. Productive Simpson clonality was computed per sample as the square root of Simpson's diversity index over productive rearrangements. This is the immuneACCESS table as TCRdb keeps it, with only in-frame sequences that have V and J called. A part of the clones is gone; compared with another copy, unresolved V genes explain less than half, and the rest is unexplained. V, J and clone size were drawn from that table, and D and trimming were deduced from the DNA. A total of some 180,000 clones appear in this sample, around four fifths of them only once. 7.5% to 10% of the sample rests with the top ten.

CDR1 SQVTM and CDR2 ANQGSEA were looked up in the germline V gene. Trimming takes 4 bases from V and 1 base from J, and the germline ends sit 10 bases apart. The CDR3 starts with the cysteine, ends with the phenylalanine, and has 13 residues. The read is trimmed to its CDR3 DNA, 39 bases read in frame from base 1. One collaborating source in Seattle enrolled patients while the patients were actively infected and followed the patients over time throughout the course of disease. Collaborating institutions collected whole blood in K2EDTA tubes following their own protocols. Collaborator samples were shipped for TCRbeta analysis as frozen whole blood, isolated PBMCs, or DNA extracted from either sample type.

Input material: peripheral blood. The TCR was taken from a woman older than 75 with COVID-19, enrolled during active disease. Here the chain combines TRBV29-1 and TRBJ1-2; the D gene is unclear. The CDR3 amino acid sequence is: CSVVGRSNYGYTF. The DNA reads TGCAGCGTTGTTGGGAGGAGTAACTATGGCTACACCTTC. Beyond the CDR3, the reference TRBV29-1 and TRBJ1-2 genes provide the residues; the full variable domain reads: SAVISQKPSRDICQRGTSLTIQCQVDSQVTMMFWYRQQPGQSLTLIATANQGSEATYESGFVIDKFPISRPNLTFSTLTVSNMSPEDSSIYLCSVVGRSNYGYTFGSGTRLTVV.